Presented here are 18 T cell receptor beta chains from one specimen sequenced in a study of PD-L1 blockade in urothelial cancer. Produced via immunoSEQ multiplex PCR; TCRdb's table is partial and in-frame only. The sample lists 50,000 or so clones; more than 65% were seen once. The starting material was PBMCs, obtained around atezolizumab (anti-PD-L1) treatment. Every receptor here comes from a man in his sixties or seventies with urothelial cancer.

The V gene is TRBV5-1, the J gene TRBJ2-1, with 7 bases identical to TRBD1. J gave up 10 bases and V 0 bases, and 4 bases lay outside the gene matches. The length of the CDR3 is 13 residues. In germline, CDR1 is SGHRS, CDR2 YFSETQ. CDR3 amino acids: CASSLEGAGEQFF. The DNA for the CDR3 is TGCGCCAGCAGCTTGGAGGGGGCAGGGGAGCAGTTCTTC.

The chain has TRBV2 and TRBJ1-1; tentative D call: TRBD1 (5 bases). Deletions cut 3 bases from V and 9 bases from J, with 14 bases between. CDR1 and CDR2 from the germline V gene are SNHLY and FYNNEI. This CDR3 is built from 13 residues. In nucleotides, the CDR3 is TGTGCCAGCAGTGAGGGGGGGAGGACTAAAGCTTTCTTT. It is translated as CASSEGGRTKAFF.

This clone was recorded a few times. The J gene is TRBJ1-2, the V gene TRBV7-2; D is ambiguous. The CDR3 has 15 amino acids. Looked up from germline, CDR1 is SGHTA and CDR2 is FQGNSA. V lost 1 base and J 5 bases, leaving 14 bases between the germline ends. The CDR3 DNA reads as TGTGCCAGCAGCTTAGTACCAGGCTTATCATATGGCTACACCTTC. Translating gives CASSLVPGLSYGYTF.

This chain links TRBV18 with TRBJ2-7, with 10 positions matching TRBD1. With 4 bases clipped from V and 1 base from J, the junction kept 4 bases outside the gene matches. Germline loops: CDR1 KGHSH, CDR2 LQKENI. The CDR3 totals 15 residues. In DNA form, the CDR3 reads TGTGCCAGCTCACGAGGGACAGGGGTTTCCTACGAGCAGTACTTC. It translates to CASSRGTGVSYEQYF.

This chain uses TRBV7-9 with TRBJ1-4; 9 nucleotides line up with TRBD1. Trimming removed 5 bases from V and 3 bases from J; junction bases left unmatched: 10. The CDR3 totals 17 residues. CDR1 is SEHNR and CDR2 is FQNEAQ in the germline V gene (reference sequence). The CDR3 coding sequence is TGTGCCAGCAGCGCAGACAGGGGGATCGGAGCTAATGAAAAACTGTTTTTT. Translation: CASSADRGIGANEKLFF. Full variable domain (missing parts from reference TRBV7-9 and TRBJ1-4): DTGVSQNPRHKITKRGQNVTFRCDPISEHNRLYWYRQTLGQGPEFLTYFQNEAQLEKSRLLSDRFSAERPKGSFSTLEIQRTEQGDSAMYLCASSADRGIGANEKLFFGSGTQLSVL.

The rearrangement joins TRBV18 to TRBJ2-3; 10 bases are a match to TRBD2. The J segment lost 1 base and the V segment lost 3 bases, leaving 1 base of the junction unmatched. The germline V gene has CDR1 KGHSH and CDR2 LQKENI. The CDR3 runs to 15 residues. The CDR3 nucleotides are TGTGCCAGCTCACCTGGACTAGCGGGCACAGATACGCAGTATTTT. Protein product: CASSPGLAGTDTQYF.

The rearrangement uses TRBV27 and TRBJ2-2; D might be TRBD1 (5 bases). Germline V gives CDR1 MNHEY, CDR2 SMNVEV (reference sequence). The CDR3 has 16 residues. Trimming removed 2 bases at V and 2 bases at J, with 12 bases between. The chain's CDR3 is CASSLHGADNTGELFF. Here the CDR3 DNA reads TGTGCCAGCAGTTTACATGGGGCAGACAACACCGGGGAGCTGTTTTTT.

The rearrangement uses TRBV5-5 and TRBJ1-2; TRBD1 matches 7 bases. CDR1 SGHKS and CDR2 YYEKEE come from the germline V gene (reference sequence). With V trimmed by 4 bases and J by 4 bases, 10 bases remained unmatched. This CDR3 comprises 15 residues. The CDR3 protein is CASSPAQTGSYGYTF. In nucleotides, the CDR3 is TGTGCCAGCAGCCCTGCACAGACAGGGAGCTATGGCTACACCTTC.

The chain's CDR3 is CASSLPGTAAYEQYF. CDR3 nucleotide sequence: TGCGCCAGCAGCTTGCCAGGCACCGCCGCCTACGAGCAGTACTTC. The chain employs TRBV5-1 and TRBJ2-7; D call uncertain. Trimming removed 1 base at V and 2 bases at J, with 13 bases between. Looked up from germline, CDR1 is SGHRS and CDR2 is YFSETQ. The CDR3 length is 15 residues. Looking up the rest from reference TRBV5-1 and TRBJ2-7 gives the full variable domain: KAGVTQTPRYLIKTRGQQVTLSCSPISGHRSVSWYQQTPGQGLQFLFEYFSETQRNKGNFPGRFSGRQFSNSRSEMNVSTLELGDSALYLCASSLPGTAAYEQYFGPGTRLTVT.

The rearrangement links TRBV15 to TRBJ1-2, with TRBD1 as a possible D gene (6 bases). The V gene lost 1 base and the J gene lost 10 bases, with 13 bases spanning the gap. CDR3 size: 13 residues. CDR1 is LNHNV, CDR2 YYDKDF, per germline (reference sequence). This chain's CDR3 is CATSRGGPLDYTF. The DNA of the CDR3 is TGTGCCACCAGCAGAGGGGGGCCCTTGGACTACACCTTC.

This clone was found a few times. This rearrangement joins TRBV11-2 to TRBJ2-5; D is uncertain. The germline V gene encodes CDR1 SGHAT and CDR2 FQNNGV. Trimming took 0 bases from V and 5 from J, leaving 19 bases between them. The CDR3 covers 17 residues. The CDR3 protein is CASSLDKVMTGRETQYF. The CDR3 bases are TGTGCCAGCAGCTTAGATAAGGTGATGACTGGCCGGGAGACCCAGTACTTC.

The rearrangement uses TRBV5-8 and TRBJ2-5; TRBD2 matches at 11 bases. The CDR3 extends over 16 amino acids. Germline CDR1 reads SGHTS; CDR2 reads YDEGEE. V lost 1 base, J lost 5 bases, and 7 bases stayed unmatched. The DNA of the CDR3 is TGTGCCAGCAGCTTGATTTTAGCGGGAGGGGTGGAGACCCAGTACTTC. Its translation: CASSLILAGGVETQYF. Variable domain in full (rest from reference TRBV5-8 and TRBJ2-5): EAGVTQSPTHLIKTRGQQATLRCSPISGHTSVYWYQQALGLGLQFLLWYDEGEERNRGNFPPRFSGRQFPNYSSELNVNALELEDSALYLCASSLILAGGVETQYFGPGTRLLVL.

The chain combines TRBV12-5 with TRBJ2-1; 8 bases match TRBD2. In germline, CDR1 is LGHNT, CDR2 FRNRAP. The CDR3 consists of 14 residues. V lost 6 bases, J lost 6 bases, and 7 bases stayed unmatched. The CDR3 DNA reads as TGTGCTAGTGGCCGGGGGGGAGGAGGCAATGAGCAGTTCTTC. Translation gives CASGRGGGGNEQFF. The whole variable domain, filled in from reference TRBV12-5 and TRBJ2-1, reads DARVTQTPRHKVTEMGQEVTMRCQPILGHNTVFWYRQTMMQGLELLAYFRNRAPLDDSGMPKDRFSAEMPDATLATLKIQPSEPRDSAVYFCASGRGGGGNEQFFGPGTRLTVL.

The V gene is TRBV5-4, the J gene TRBJ1-1; maybe TRBD1 (6 bases). CDR3 size: 16 residues. V shed 4 bases and J shed 2 bases, with 18 bases lying between them. Germline CDR1 and CDR2: SGHNT and YYREEE (reference sequence). The CDR3 loop reads CASSRPQGFGNTEAFF. CDR3 in DNA: TGTGCCAGCAGCCGACCACAGGGTTTTGGAAACACTGAAGCTTTCTTT.

The CDR3: CSARRGPMNTEAFF. CDR3 coding DNA: TGCAGCGCTCGCAGGGGCCCTATGAACACTGAAGCTTTCTTT. The chain employs TRBV29-1 and TRBJ1-1; the D gene is possibly TRBD1 (6 bases). Per the germline V gene, CDR1 is SQVTM and CDR2 is ANQGSEA. Trimming took 7 bases from V and 0 from J, leaving 15 bases between them. The CDR3 runs to 14 residues.

The CDR3 loop reads CASSRGTGSDTQYF. CDR3 sequence (DNA): TGTGCCAGCAGCCGTGGGACAGGATCGGATACGCAGTATTTT. The chain recombines TRBV6-5 with TRBJ2-3; 8 bases align to TRBD1. V dropped 6 bases and J dropped 6; count of bases not matched to a gene: 8. The CDR3 has 14 residues. CDR1 is MNHEY, CDR2 SVGAGI, per germline.

The gene calls are TRBV6-6 and TRBJ2-5; 8 bases are shared with TRBD2. Germline values: CDR1 MNHNY, CDR2 SVGAGI (reference sequence). The CDR3 extends over 15 amino acids. The trim removed 11 bases at V and 4 bases at J, leaving 15 bases unmatched. CDR3 region: CACFGASGSSETQYF. CDR3 bases: TGTGCCTGTTTCGGTGCCAGCGGGAGTTCAGAGACCCAGTACTTC.

V and J are TRBV6-5 and TRBJ1-5, with 7 bases lining up with TRBD1. J gave up 5 bases and V 5 bases, and 3 bases lay outside the gene matches. CDR1 and CDR2 from the germline V gene are MNHEY and SVGAGI. CDR3 length equals 13 residues. CDR3 loop: CASSGDSYQPQHF. CDR3 sequence (DNA): TGTGCCAGCAGTGGGGACAGCTATCAGCCCCAGCATTTT.